Here is one T cell receptor beta chain with its context. This entry is derived from a study of blood T cell repertoires in COVID-19. Study-wide context: Acute and convalescent COVID-19 specimens originated in the United States, Italy and Spain. Sample material is recorded as cDNA or gDNA derived from T cells, B-cell-depleted T cells, or PBMCs.

Under the authors' procedure: Cell counts per sample came from amplifying reference gene primers. Here immunoSEQ multiplex PCR was the method, and the copy in TCRdb shows in-frame clones only, minus some. The D gene and trimming were derived from the DNA, and the V and J assignments and clone size from that table. The data contain about 120,000 clones, about nine tenths of them singletons. Germline V gene sequence: CDR1 SNHLY, CDR2 FYNNEI. The CDR3 is 12 residues long. Trimming at V came to 7 bases and at J to 3 bases, leaving 2 bases not matched to a gene. This chain links TRBV2 with TRBJ2-5; 7 nucleotides match TRBD1. The receptor comes from a man aged 40-50 years with acute or convalescent COVID-19. The sample comprised peripheral blood. CDR3 sequence reads: CASIGQEETQYF. The CDR3 nucleotides are TGTGCCAGCATAGGACAGGAAGAGACCCAGTACTTC.